This T cell receptor beta chain was observed in a study of T cells in Graves' hyperthyroidism and ophthalmopathy. Points from the study as a whole: Blood shared most expanded thyroid clonotypes above 0.001. Stable hyperthyroidism was told apart from ophthalmopathy by a model built on 13 V-J features.

Deletions cut 0 bases from V and 2 bases from J, with 22 bases between. The V gene's germline CDR1 is MNHEY and CDR2 SVGEGT. The CDR3 is made up of 19 amino acids. Amplified TCR beta CDR3 regions came from RNA transcripts. The HTBI primer set drove a first-round RT-PCR of the TCR CDR3. Using its own MiXCR run on the multiplex PCR reads, TCRdb lists one record per CDR3 protein. The table has 450,000 to 650,000 distinct CDR3 sequences, around 20% seen once. Stable Graves' hyperthyroidism denoted no ophthalmopathy progression over 18 months. Diagnostic assessment was based on clinical symptoms, serum thyroxine and TRAb, thyroid ultrasound and orbital computed tomography. With regard to this clonotype: Antigen unknown.

The sample consisted of blood. The rearrangement joins TRBV6-2 or TRBV6-3 to TRBJ1-2; the D is unclear. This TCR derives from a man aged 18 to 30 with Graves' hyperthyroidism. Here the CDR3 DNA reads TGTGCCAGCAGTTACTCGAGATCAAGTGGAAGGGCGGTAAACTATGGCTACACCTTC. It translates to CASSYSRSSGRAVNYGYTF.